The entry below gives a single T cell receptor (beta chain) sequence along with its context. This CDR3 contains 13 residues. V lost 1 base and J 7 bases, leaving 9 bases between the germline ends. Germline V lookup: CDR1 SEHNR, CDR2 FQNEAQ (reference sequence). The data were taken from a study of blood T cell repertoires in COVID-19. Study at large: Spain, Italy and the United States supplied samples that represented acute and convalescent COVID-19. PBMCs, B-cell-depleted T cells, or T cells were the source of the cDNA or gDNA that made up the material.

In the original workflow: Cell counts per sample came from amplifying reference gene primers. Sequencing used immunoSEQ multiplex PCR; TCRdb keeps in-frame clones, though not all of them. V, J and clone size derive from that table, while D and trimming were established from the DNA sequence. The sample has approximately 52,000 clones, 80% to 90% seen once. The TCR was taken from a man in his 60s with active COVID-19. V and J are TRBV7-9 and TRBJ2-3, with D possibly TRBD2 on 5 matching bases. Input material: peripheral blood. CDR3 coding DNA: TGTGCCAGCAGCTTAGGGCGGGTATATACGCAGTATTTT. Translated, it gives CASSLGRVYTQYF.